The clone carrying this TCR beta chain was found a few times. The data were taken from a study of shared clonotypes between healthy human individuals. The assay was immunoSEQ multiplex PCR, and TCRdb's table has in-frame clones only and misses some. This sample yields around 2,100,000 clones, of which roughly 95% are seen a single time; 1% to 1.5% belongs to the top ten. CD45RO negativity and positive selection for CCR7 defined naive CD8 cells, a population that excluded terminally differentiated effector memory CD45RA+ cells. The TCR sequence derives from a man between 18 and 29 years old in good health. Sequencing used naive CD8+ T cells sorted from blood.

The CDR3 region has the DNA TGCGCCAGCACCCGAGGGGGGAACACTGAAGCTTTCTTT. Translating gives CASTRGGNTEAFF. The chain couples TRBV5-1 to TRBJ1-1; tentatively, D is TRBD1 (6 bases). The CDR3 contains 13 residues. Deletions cut 6 bases from V and 1 base from J, with 10 bases between. Germline values: CDR1 SGHRS, CDR2 YFSETQ.